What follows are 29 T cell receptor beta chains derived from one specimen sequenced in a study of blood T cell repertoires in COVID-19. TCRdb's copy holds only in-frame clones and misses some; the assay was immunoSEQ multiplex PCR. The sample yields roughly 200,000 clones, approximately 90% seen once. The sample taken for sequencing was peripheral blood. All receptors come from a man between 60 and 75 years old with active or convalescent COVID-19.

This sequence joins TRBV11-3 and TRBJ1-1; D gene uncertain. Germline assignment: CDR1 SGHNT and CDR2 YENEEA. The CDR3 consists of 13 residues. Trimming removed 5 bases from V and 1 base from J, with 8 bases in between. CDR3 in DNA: TGTGCCAGCAGCGCCCGGGGGAACACTGAAGCTTTCTTT. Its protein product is CASSARGNTEAFF.

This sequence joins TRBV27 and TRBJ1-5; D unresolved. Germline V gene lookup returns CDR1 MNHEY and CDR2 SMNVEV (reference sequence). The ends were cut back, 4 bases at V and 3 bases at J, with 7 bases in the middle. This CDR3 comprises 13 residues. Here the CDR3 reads CASSSRYNQPQHF. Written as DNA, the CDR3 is TGTGCCAGCAGTTCCAGGTACAATCAGCCCCAGCATTTT.

The CDR3 reads CASSDRQGLGYEQYF. The CDR3 bases are TGCGCCAGCAGTGACCGACAGGGGTTGGGCTACGAGCAGTACTTC. The J gene is TRBJ2-7, the V gene TRBV10-2; TRBD1 aligns across 8 bases. V dropped 3 bases and J dropped 3; count of bases not matched to a gene: 7. Germline-derived CDR1 and CDR2 are WSHSY and SAAADI. This CDR3 has 15 residues.

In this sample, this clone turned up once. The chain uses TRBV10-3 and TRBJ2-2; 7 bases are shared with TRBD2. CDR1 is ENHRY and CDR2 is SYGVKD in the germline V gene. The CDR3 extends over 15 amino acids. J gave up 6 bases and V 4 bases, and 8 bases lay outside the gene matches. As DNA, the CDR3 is TGTGCCATCAGTGTAACTAGCGTCCCCCCCGGGGAGCTGTTTTTT. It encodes CAISVTSVPPGELFF.

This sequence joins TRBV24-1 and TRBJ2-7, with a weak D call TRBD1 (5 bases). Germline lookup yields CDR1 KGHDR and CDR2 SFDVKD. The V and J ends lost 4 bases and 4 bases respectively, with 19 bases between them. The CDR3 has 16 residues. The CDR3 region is CATSDPRSRQGYEQYF. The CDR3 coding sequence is TGTGCCACCAGTGACCCACGCTCCCGCCAGGGTTACGAGCAGTACTTC.

The CDR3 nucleotides read TGTGCCAGCAGCTCCGGACTAGTTAGCACAGATACGCAGTATTTT. Its protein product is CASSSGLVSTDTQYF. The rearrangement joins TRBV7-3 to TRBJ2-3; 7 positions match TRBD2. V trimming: 4 bases; J trimming: 0 bases; junction bases outside the gene matches: 4. The germline gives CDR1 SGHTA, CDR2 FQGTGA. This CDR3 spans 15 amino acids. The entire variable domain, with the rest obtained from reference TRBV7-3 and TRBJ2-3, is as follows: GAGVSQTPSNKVTEKGKYVELRCDPISGHTALYWYRQSLGQGPEFLIYFQGTGAADDSGLPNDRFFAVRPEGSVSTLKIQRTERGDSAVYLCASSSGLVSTDTQYFGPGTRLTVL.

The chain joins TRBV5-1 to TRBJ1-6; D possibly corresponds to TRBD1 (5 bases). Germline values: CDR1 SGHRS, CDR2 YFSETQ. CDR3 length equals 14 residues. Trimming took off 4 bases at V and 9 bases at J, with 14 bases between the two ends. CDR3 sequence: CASSAGTTGSPLHF. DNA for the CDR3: TGCGCCAGCAGCGCGGGGACTACGGGTTCACCCCTCCACTTT.

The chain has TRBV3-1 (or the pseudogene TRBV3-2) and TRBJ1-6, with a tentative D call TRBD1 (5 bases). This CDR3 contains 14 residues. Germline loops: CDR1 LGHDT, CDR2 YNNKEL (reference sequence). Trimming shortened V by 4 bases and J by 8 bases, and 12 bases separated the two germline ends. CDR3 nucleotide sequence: TGTGCCAGCAGCCCGTCACGGGGGGATTCACCCCTCCACTTT. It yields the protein CASSPSRGDSPLHF.

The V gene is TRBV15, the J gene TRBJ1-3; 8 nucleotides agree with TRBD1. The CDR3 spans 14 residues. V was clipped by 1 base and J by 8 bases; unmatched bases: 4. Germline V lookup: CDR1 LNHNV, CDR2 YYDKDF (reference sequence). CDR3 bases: TGTGCCACCAGCAGAGGGACAGGGACGGACACCATATATTTT. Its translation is CATSRGTGTDTIYF.

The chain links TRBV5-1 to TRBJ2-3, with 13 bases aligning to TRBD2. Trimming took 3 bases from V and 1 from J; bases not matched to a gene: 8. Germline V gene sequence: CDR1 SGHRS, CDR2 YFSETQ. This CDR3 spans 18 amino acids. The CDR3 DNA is TGCGCCAGCAGCTCACAACTAGCGGGGGGGCCTGGCACAGATACGCAGTATTTT. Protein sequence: CASSSQLAGGPGTDTQYF. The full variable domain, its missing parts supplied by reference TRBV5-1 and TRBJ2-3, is KAGVTQTPRYLIKTRGQQVTLSCSPISGHRSVSWYQQTPGQGLQFLFEYFSETQRNKGNFPGRFSGRQFSNSRSEMNVSTLELGDSALYLCASSSQLAGGPGTDTQYFGPGTRLTVL.

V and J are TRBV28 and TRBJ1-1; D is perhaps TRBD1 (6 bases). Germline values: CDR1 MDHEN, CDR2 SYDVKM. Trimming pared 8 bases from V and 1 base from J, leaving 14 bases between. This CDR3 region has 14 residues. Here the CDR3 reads CASYSRGGNTEAFF. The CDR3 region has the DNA TGTGCCAGCTATAGTAGGGGGGGGAACACTGAAGCTTTCTTT.

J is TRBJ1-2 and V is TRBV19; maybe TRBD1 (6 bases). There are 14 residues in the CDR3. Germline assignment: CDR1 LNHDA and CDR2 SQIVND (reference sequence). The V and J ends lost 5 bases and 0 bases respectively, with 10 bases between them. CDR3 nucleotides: TGTGCCAGTAGTCCAGGGGTAGCTAACTATGGCTACACCTTC. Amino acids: CASSPGVANYGYTF.

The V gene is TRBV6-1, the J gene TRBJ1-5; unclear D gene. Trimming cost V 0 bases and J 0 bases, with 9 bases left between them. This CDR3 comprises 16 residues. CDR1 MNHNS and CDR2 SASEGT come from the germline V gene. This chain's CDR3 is CASSEAYGYSNQPQHF. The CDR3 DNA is TGTGCCAGCAGTGAAGCCTACGGTTATAGCAATCAGCCCCAGCATTTT.

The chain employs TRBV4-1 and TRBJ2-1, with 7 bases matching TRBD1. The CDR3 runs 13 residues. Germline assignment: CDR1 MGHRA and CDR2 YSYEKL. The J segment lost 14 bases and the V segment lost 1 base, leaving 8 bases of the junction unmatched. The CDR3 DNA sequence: TGCGCCAGCAGCCAAGGACCAGACAGGGATAAGTTCTTC. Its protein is CASSQGPDRDKFF.

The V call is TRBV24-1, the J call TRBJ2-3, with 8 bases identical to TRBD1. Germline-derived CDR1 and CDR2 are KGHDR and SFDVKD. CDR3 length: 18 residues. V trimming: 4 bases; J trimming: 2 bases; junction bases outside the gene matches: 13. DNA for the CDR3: TGTGCCACCAGTGACCGTCACGGACAGGGTGAGAACACAGATACGCAGTATTTT. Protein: CATSDRHGQGENTDTQYF.

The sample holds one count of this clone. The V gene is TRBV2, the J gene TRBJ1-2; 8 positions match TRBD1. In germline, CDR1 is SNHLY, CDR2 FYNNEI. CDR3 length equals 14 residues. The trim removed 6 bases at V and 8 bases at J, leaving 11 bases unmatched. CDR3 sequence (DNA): TGTGCCAGCAGAGGACAGGGTCTTACAGACGGCTACACCTTC. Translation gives CASRGQGLTDGYTF.

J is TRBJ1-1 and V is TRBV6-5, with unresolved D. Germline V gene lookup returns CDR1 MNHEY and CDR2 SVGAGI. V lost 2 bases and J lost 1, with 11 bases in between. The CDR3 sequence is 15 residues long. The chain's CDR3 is CASSYGPGKNTEAFF. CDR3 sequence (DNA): TGTGCCAGCAGTTACGGCCCGGGGAAGAACACTGAAGCTTTCTTT.

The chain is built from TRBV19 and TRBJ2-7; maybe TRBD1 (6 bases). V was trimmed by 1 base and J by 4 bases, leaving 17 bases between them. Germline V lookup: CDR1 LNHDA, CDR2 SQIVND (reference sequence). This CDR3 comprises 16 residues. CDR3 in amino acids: CASSIARGSELYEQYF. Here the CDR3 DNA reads TGTGCCAGTAGTATAGCCAGGGGATCAGAACTTTACGAGCAGTACTTC.

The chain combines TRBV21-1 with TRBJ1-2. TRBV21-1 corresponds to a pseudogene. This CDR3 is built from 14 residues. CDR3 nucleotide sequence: TGTGCCAGCAGCAAATCCGGGTCGCGGGATGGCTACACCTTC. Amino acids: CASSKSGSRDGYTF.

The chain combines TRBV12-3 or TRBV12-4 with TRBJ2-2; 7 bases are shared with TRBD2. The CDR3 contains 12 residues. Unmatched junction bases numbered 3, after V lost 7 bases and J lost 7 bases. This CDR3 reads CASTWGGGELFF. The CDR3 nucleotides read TGTGCCAGCACCTGGGGGGGCGGGGAGCTGTTTTTT.

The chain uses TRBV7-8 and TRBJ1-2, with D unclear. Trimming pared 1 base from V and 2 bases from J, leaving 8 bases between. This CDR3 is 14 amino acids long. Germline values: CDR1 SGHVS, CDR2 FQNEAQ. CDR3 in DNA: TGTGCCAGCAGCTTAGGGTCAGTGAACTATGGCTACACCTTC. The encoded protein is CASSLGSVNYGYTF.

The CDR3 nucleotides are TGTGCCTGGGGCGGCCTGGGACTCGGGGAGGAGCAGTACTTC. Amino acids: CAWGGLGLGEEQYF. This rearrangement joins TRBV30 to TRBJ2-7; the D gene is possibly TRBD2 (6 bases). CDR3 length equals 14 residues. Trimming took off 5 bases at V and 7 bases at J, with 21 bases between the two ends. Germline V lookup: CDR1 GTSNPN, CDR2 SVGIG (reference sequence).

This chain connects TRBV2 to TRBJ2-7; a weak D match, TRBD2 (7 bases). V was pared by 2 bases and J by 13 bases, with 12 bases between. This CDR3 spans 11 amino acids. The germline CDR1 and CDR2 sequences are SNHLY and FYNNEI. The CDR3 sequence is CASSERSGTYF. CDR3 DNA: TGTGCCAGCAGTGAAAGGAGCGGGACATACTTC.

This chain's CDR3 is CASSDPQGTEAFF. The CDR3 DNA reads TGCGCCAGCAGTGACCCGCAGGGCACTGAAGCTTTCTTT. J is TRBJ1-1 and V is TRBV10-1; a weak D match, TRBD1 (5 bases). V shed 3 bases and J shed 4 bases, with 9 bases lying between them. The germline gives CDR1 WNHNN, CDR2 SYGVQD (reference sequence). The length of the CDR3 is 13 residues.

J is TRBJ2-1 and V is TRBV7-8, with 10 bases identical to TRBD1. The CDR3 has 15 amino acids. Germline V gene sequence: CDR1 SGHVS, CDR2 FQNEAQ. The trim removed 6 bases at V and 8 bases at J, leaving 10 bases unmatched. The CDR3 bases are TGTGCCAGCAGTCCGACAGGGGGCGGTGTTCATGAGCAGTTCTTC. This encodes CASSPTGGGVHEQFF.

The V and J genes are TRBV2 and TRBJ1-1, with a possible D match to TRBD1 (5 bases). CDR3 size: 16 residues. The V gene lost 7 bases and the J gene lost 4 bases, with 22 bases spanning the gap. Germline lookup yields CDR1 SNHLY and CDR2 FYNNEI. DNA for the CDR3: TGTGCCAGCAAGATCAGGGAATCGGGTGATGGCACTGAAGCTTTCTTT. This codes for CASKIRESGDGTEAFF.

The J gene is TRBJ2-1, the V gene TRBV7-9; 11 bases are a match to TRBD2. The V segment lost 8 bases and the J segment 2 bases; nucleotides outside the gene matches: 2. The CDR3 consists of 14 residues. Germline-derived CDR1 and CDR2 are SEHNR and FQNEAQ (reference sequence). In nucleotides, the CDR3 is TGTGCCAGCTTTAGCGGGGGGGCCTACAATGAGCAGTTCTTC. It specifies CASFSGGAYNEQFF. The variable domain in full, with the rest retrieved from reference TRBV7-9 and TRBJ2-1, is DTGVSQNPRHKITKRGQNVTFRCDPISEHNRLYWYRQTLGQGPEFLTYFQNEAQLEKSRLLSDRFSAERPKGSFSTLEIQRTEQGDSAMYLCASFSGGAYNEQFFGPGTRLTVL.

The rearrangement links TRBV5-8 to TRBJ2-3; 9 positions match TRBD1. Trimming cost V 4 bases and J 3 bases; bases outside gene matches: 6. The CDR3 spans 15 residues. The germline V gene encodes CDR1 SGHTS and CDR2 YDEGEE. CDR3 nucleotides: TGTGCCAGCAGCAACCACAGGGGGCGGACAGATACGCAGTATTTT. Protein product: CASSNHRGRTDTQYF.

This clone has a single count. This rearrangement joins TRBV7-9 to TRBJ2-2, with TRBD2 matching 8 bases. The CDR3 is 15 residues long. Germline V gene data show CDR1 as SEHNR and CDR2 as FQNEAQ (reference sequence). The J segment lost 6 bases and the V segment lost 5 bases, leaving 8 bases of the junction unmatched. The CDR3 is CASSPGLAGAGELFF. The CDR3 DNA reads TGTGCCAGCAGCCCAGGACTAGCTGGCGCCGGGGAGCTGTTTTTT.